The clone carrying this T cell receptor (beta chain) was found a few times. Its specificity is unknown. One base away lies a much larger clone, so this may be a sequencing read error. These data come from a study of regulatory T cells in long-lasting Graves disease. Regarding time point: newly diagnosed GD, antithyroid drugs for less than 3 months. PBMCs provided the RNA from which the TCR library was made. This CDR3 has 14 amino acids. Germline CDR1 and CDR2: SGHNT and YYREEE (reference sequence). The V end was cut by 1 base, the J end by 2 bases, with 9 bases between. Combining iRepertoire HTBI primers with Arm-PCR of CDR3 regions, the authors built TCR beta libraries. TCRdb re-called the multiplex PCR reads through MiXCR, storing one row per CDR3 protein. This sample yields roughly 500,000 distinct CDR3 sequences, of which around 15% are seen a single time; around a sixth belongs to the top ten. General study results and limits: Examination was confined to peripheral blood, excluding thyroid tissue.

The sample was also linked to a second study, of T cells in Graves' hyperthyroidism and ophthalmopathy.

This chain uses TRBV5-4 with TRBJ2-5; D uncertain. The source was peripheral blood mononuclear cells (PBMCs), collected at new diagnosis, from a patient treated with antithyroid drugs. The sequence came from a woman aged 45-65 years with Graves disease. The CDR3 sequence: CASSLLSGQETQYF. Written as DNA, the CDR3 is TGTGCCAGCAGCTTGCTGTCAGGACAAGAGACCCAGTACTTC.